This note documents a single TCR beta chain sequence. In the original workflow: Quantification of nucleated cells was approximated via reference gene primer amplification. TCRdb's table, derived via immunoSEQ multiplex PCR, lists solely in-frame clones and lacks some. V, J and clone size are taken as reported in that table, and D and trimming were inferred from the DNA itself. The table has about 87,000 clones, approximately 83% seen once. The record originates from a study of blood T cell repertoires in COVID-19. Study in general: The origin of the acute and convalescent COVID-19 samples was the United States, Italy and Spain. T cells, B-cell-depleted T cells, or PBMCs provided the cDNA or gDNA that served as material.

The CDR3 contains 17 residues. J gave up 3 bases and V 4 bases, and 9 bases lay outside the gene matches. V and J are TRBV23-1 and TRBJ2-2; 9 nucleotides line up with TRBD1. TRBV23-1 is recorded as an ORF, its role being uncertain. The specimen sequenced was peripheral blood. This sequence was found in a woman in her 70s with acute or convalescent COVID-19. In nucleotides, the CDR3 is TGCGCCAGCAGTCCCCACCGGGACAGGGTCGACACCGGGGAGCTGTTTTTT. This sequence encodes CASSPHRDRVDTGELFF.